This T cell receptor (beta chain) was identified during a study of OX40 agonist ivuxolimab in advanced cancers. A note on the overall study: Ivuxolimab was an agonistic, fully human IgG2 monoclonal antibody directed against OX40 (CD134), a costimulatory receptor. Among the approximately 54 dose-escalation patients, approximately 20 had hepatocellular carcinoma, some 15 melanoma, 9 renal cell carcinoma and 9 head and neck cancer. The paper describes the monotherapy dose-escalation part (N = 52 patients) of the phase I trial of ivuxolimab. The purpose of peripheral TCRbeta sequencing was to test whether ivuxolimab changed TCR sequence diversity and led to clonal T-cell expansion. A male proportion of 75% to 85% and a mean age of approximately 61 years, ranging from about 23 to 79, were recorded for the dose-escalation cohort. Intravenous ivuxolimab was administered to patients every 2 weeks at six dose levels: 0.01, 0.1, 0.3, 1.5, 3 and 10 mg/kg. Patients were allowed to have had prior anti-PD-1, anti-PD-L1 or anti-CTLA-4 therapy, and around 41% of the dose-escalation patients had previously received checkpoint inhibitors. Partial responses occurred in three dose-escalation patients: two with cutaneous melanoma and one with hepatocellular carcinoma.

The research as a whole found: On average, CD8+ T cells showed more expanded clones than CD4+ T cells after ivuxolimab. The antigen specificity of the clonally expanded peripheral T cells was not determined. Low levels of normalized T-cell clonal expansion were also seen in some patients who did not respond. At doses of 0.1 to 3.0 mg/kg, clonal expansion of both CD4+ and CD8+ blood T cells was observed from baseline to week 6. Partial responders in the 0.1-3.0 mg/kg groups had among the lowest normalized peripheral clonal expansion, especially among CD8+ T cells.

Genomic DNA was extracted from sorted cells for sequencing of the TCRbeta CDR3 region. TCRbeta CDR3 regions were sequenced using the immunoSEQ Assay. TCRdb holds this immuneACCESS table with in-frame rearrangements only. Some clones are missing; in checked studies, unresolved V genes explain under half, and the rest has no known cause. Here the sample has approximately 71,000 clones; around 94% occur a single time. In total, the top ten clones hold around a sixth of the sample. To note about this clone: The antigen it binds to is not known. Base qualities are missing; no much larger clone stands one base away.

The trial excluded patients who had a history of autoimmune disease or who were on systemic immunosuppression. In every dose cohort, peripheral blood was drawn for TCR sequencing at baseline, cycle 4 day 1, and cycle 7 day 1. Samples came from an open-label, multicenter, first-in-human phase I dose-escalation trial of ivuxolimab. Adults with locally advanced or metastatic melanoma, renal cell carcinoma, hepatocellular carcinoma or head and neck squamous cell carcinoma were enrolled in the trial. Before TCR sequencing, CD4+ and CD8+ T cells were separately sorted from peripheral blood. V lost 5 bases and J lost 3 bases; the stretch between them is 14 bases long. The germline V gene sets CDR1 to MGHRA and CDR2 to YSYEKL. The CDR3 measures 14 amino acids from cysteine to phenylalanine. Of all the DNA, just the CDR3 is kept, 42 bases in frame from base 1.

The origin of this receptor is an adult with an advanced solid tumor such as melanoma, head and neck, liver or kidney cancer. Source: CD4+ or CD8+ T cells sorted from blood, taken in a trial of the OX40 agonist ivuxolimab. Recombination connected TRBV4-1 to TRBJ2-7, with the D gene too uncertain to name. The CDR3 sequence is CASSIEPALYEQYF. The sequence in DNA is TGCGCCAGCAGCATAGAGCCCGCCCTCTACGAGCAGTACTTC.